This TCR beta chain came from a study of shared clonotypes between healthy human individuals. Assay used: immunoSEQ multiplex PCR; TCRdb lists only in-frame clones, some missing. The repertoire holds about 1 million clones, roughly 80% seen once, with about 1.5% in the top ten. The donors, all of them Caucasian adults, lived in Nashville, Tennessee. From germline, CDR1 is MNHNS and CDR2 SASEGT. CDR3 length: 13 amino acids. The V end was cut by 2 bases, the J end by 6 bases, with 10 bases between. Only a few counts were recorded for this clone. The sequenced sample consisted of memory CD4+ T cells sorted from blood. Subset given: CD45RA-negative fraction. This chain connects TRBV6-1 to TRBJ1-1; possible D gene TRBD1, 5 bases. The TCR comes from a man younger than 30 in good health. CDR3 protein: CASSERGPSEAFF. The CDR3 DNA reads TGTGCCAGCAGTGAAAGGGGACCTTCTGAAGCTTTCTTT.